These 14 T cell receptor beta chains originate from one sample sequenced in a study of shared clonotypes between healthy human individuals. Sequencing was performed with immunoSEQ multiplex PCR; in TCRdb, only in-frame clones are kept and a portion is missing. The table has about 2.3 million clones, roughly 90% seen once. The sequencing sample was made of naive CD4+ T cells from PBMCs. Sample subset: CD45RA+ positively selected. All receptors come from a man between 18 and 35 years old in good health. Some clones in this sample may be carry-over from other donors' samples.

CDR3 sequence: CASSSSPVDRGHYGYTF. The CDR3 DNA follows: TGTGCCAGCAGCTCCTCACCCGTGGACAGGGGTCACTATGGCTACACCTTC. The chain employs TRBV9 and TRBJ1-2; 9 bases are a match to TRBD1. V was clipped by 4 bases and J by 3 bases; unmatched bases: 13. The CDR3 has 17 amino acids. Looked up from germline, CDR1 is SGDLS and CDR2 is YYNGEE.

V gene TRBV6-1 combines with J gene TRBJ2-7, with 9 bases that match TRBD1. The CDR3 loop spans 15 amino acids. Per the germline V gene, CDR1 is MNHNS and CDR2 is SASEGT. J was trimmed by 5 bases and V by 8 bases; bases with no gene match: 13. The CDR3 loop reads CASLRGGDRAHEQYF. The CDR3 nucleotides read TGTGCCAGCCTGAGGGGGGGGGACAGGGCCCACGAGCAGTACTTC.

Remarks on this clone: This sample also contains other DNA sequences that code for the same CDR3. The chain combines TRBV7-9 with TRBJ1-5, with 7 bases fitting TRBD1. The germline V gene has CDR1 SEHNR and CDR2 FQNEAQ (reference sequence). Losses at the gene ends were 5 bases for V and 3 bases for J; bases not matched to a gene: 4. This CDR3 is built from 14 residues. DNA of the CDR3: TGTGCCAGCAGCCTCGGGACAGTCAATCAGCCCCAGCATTTT. The encoded protein is CASSLGTVNQPQHF.

The gene calls are TRBV28 and TRBJ2-5, with D perhaps TRBD1 (5 bases). V was cut by 7 bases and J by 4 bases, with 10 bases left in between. This CDR3 has 12 amino acids. Germline lookup yields CDR1 MDHEN and CDR2 SYDVKM. For the CDR3, the DNA is TGTGCCAGCATAGGGGCAGCAGAGACCCAGTACTTC. Amino acids: CASIGAAETQYF.

This sequence joins TRBV5-1 and TRBJ2-3; TRBD2 agrees at 11 bases. The V gene end was trimmed by 2 bases and the J gene end by 0 bases; junction bases not matched to a gene: 5. Germline values: CDR1 SGHRS, CDR2 YFSETQ. This CDR3 contains 17 residues. CDR3 nucleotides: TGCGCCAGCAGCTTACCACCTAGCGGGAGGAGCACAGATACGCAGTATTTT. Translated: CASSLPPSGRSTDTQYF.

V and J are TRBV7-2 and TRBJ1-1, with D unclear. Germline V gene lookup returns CDR1 SGHTA and CDR2 FQGNSA. The CDR3 is 13 residues long. Trimming pared 1 base from V and 4 bases from J, leaving 7 bases between. CDR3 amino acids: CASSLEWGTEAFF. The DNA for the CDR3 is TGTGCCAGCAGCTTAGAGTGGGGCACTGAAGCTTTCTTT.

The chain combines TRBV10-3 with TRBJ2-3; D unresolved. CDR1 and CDR2 from the germline V gene are ENHRY and SYGVKD. The CDR3 has 13 residues. The V end was cut by 6 bases, the J end by 2 bases, with 9 bases between. CDR3 nucleotides: TGTGCCATCAGACACGGAGACACAGATACGCAGTATTTT. Translated: CAIRHGDTDTQYF.

The genes are TRBV4-2 and TRBJ2-7; 14 bases are shared with TRBD2. The CDR3 is made up of 15 amino acids. Germline values: CDR1 LGHNA, CDR2 YNFKEQ. Trimming took 4 bases from V and 4 from J; bases not matched to a gene: 3. The CDR3 coding sequence is TGTGCCAGCAGCCCAAGACTAGCGGGAGGGTACGAGCAGTACTTC. It yields the protein CASSPRLAGGYEQYF.

V and J are TRBV9 and TRBJ2-1, with no clear D. The V gene's germline CDR1 is SGDLS and CDR2 YYNGEE. The germline V and J ends were trimmed by 4 bases and 7 bases, with 15 bases remaining between them. This CDR3 contains 14 residues. The CDR3 nucleotides are TGTGCCAGCAGCCCAGGACCCTTCGGTAATGAGCAGTTCTTC. Translation gives CASSPGPFGNEQFF.

Of note for this clone: The same CDR3 also results from other DNA sequences found in this sample. The genes are TRBV6-5 and TRBJ2-7, with TRBD1 identical over 7 bases. The CDR3 runs 15 residues. CDR1 and CDR2 from the germline V gene are MNHEY and SVGAGI. The V and J ends lost 0 bases and 3 bases, in that order; junction bases with no gene match: 5. CDR3 DNA sequence: TGTGCCAGCAGTTACTCGATCAGGGGGAGCTACGAGCAGTACTTC. It translates to CASSYSIRGSYEQYF.

The chain has TRBV19 and TRBJ2-2; no definite D call. V was cut by 2 bases and J by 1 base, with 17 bases left in between. The germline V gene encodes CDR1 LNHDA and CDR2 SQIVND (reference sequence). The CDR3 is 18 amino acids. The CDR3 nucleotides read TGTGCCAGTAGTATATTGTGGCTGGCACAGATGAACACCGGGGAGCTGTTTTTT. Its translation: CASSILWLAQMNTGELFF.

Note on this clone: The junction departs from the called germline gene at one end, perhaps through a read error. J is TRBJ2-4 and V is TRBV4-3; D remains unclear. The germline V gene encodes CDR1 LGHNA and CDR2 YSLEER. The CDR3 loop spans 13 amino acids. DNA of the CDR3: TGCGCCAGCAGCCAAGAGCTCCGCTGGGCTGGAGACTTC. It encodes CASSQELRWAGDF.

This clone was seen only once. The V gene is TRBV28, the J gene TRBJ1-2, with TRBD1 as a possible D gene (6 bases). The CDR3 consists of 13 residues. V shed 3 bases and J shed 7 bases, with 12 bases lying between them. Germline lookup yields CDR1 MDHEN and CDR2 SYDVKM. The CDR3 loop is CASSLGGARGYTF. In DNA form, the CDR3 reads TGTGCCAGCAGTTTGGGGGGGGCGCGTGGCTACACCTTC.

The chain combines TRBV28 with TRBJ2-2; 8 nucleotides agree with TRBD2. The CDR3 contains 16 residues. V shed 1 base, J shed 5 bases, and the junction held 6 bases outside the gene matches. Per the germline V gene, CDR1 is MDHEN and CDR2 is SYDVKM. The CDR3 reads CASSLSAGGPTGELFF. The CDR3 DNA reads as TGTGCCAGCAGTTTATCTGCGGGAGGACCAACCGGGGAGCTGTTTTTT.